This T cell receptor beta chain was observed in a study of early T cells in non-severe SARS-CoV-2 infection. The overall study: Sequencing targeted bulk RNA from unsorted whole blood, leaving chains unpaired.

One entry per CDR3 protein results from TCRdb running MiXCR on the 5' RACE reads. Among tens of thousands of distinct CDR3 sequences, around 7% were seen once, and the ten largest hold less than 15%. This clonotype was observed at least ten times. Germline CDR1 MDHEN, CDR2 SYDVKM. The CDR3 contains 16 residues. Trimming cost V 3 bases and J 3 bases; bases outside gene matches: 4. The sample here was whole blood, taken at baseline. The chain has TRBV28 and TRBJ2-1, with TRBD2 identical over 11 bases. The origin of this receptor is an adult who was a healthcare worker with PCR-confirmed SARS-CoV-2 infection or an uninfected control (not recorded which). The CDR3 is CASSLAGTSGYNEQFF. In nucleotides, the CDR3 is TGTGCCAGCAGTTTGGCCGGGACTAGCGGCTACAATGAGCAGTTCTTC.